The text below deals with one TCR beta chain. Antigen: not known. The data were produced by immunoSEQ multiplex PCR, yet TCRdb's version contains in-frame clones alone and is incomplete. The sample includes roughly 30,000 clones, 94% of them seen just once. The sample is drawn from a study of lymphopenia after photon versus proton radiotherapy. General study points: Photon-treated patients lost naive T cells and TCR diversity; proton-treated stayed stable. In patients who died, overall survival fell as post-nadir TCR diversity dropped more. Post-nadir diversity loss with photons came from oligoclonal expansion, particularly CD8+ Temra cells. Authors raise, but do not show, better survival with proton therapy.

The CDR3 has 14 residues. Germline assignment: CDR1 SGHTA and CDR2 FQGNSA. V shed 1 base and J 2 bases; nucleotides not matched to a gene: 2. Source: peripheral blood, taken from a patient treated with photon-based radiotherapy. The TCR was taken from a woman in her 50s with cholangiocarcinoma. The rearrangement links TRBV7-2 to TRBJ2-7; TRBD2 agrees at 7 bases. The CDR3 here is CASSLGGTTYEQYF. The CDR3 nucleotides read TGTGCCAGCAGCTTAGGTGGGACTACCTACGAGCAGTACTTC.